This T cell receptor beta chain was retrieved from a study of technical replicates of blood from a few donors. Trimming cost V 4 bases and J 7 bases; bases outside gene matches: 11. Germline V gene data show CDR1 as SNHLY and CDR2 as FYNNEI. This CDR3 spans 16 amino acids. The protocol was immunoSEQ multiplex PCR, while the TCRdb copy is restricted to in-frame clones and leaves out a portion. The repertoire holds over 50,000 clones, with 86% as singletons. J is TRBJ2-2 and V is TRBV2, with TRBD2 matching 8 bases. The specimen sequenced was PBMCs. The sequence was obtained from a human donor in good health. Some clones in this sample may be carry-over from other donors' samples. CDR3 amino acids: CASSGVAGRAYGELFF. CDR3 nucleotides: TGTGCCAGCAGTGGAGTAGCGGGGAGGGCCTACGGGGAGCTGTTTTTT.